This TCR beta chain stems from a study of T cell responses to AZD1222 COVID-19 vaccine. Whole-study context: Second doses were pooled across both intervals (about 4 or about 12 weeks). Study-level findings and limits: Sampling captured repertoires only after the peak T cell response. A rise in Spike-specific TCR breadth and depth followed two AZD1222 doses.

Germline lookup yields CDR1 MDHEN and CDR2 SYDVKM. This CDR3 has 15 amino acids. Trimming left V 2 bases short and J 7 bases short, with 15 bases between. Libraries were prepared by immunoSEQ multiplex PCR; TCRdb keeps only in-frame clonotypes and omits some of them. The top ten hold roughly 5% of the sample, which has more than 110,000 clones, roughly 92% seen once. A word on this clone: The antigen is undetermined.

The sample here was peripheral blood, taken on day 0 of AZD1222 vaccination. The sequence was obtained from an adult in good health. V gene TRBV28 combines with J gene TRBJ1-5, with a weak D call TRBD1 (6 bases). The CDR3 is CASSLASRGNQPQHF. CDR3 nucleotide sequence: TGTGCCAGCAGTTTAGCTTCCAGGGGAAACCAGCCCCAGCATTTT. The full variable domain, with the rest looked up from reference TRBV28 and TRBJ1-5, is DVKVTQSSRYLVKRTGEKVFLECVQDMDHENMFWYRQDPGLGLRLIYFSYDVKMKEKGDIPEGYSVSREKKERFSLILESASTNQTSMYLCASSLASRGNQPQHFGDGTRLSIL.